This T cell receptor (beta chain) comes out of a study of cytomegalovirus exposure and HLA in healthy donors. Findings and limits, study-wide: Donors were assumed by presence/absence analyses to have roughly uniform sequencing depth. Per a prior analysis, the majority of TCR beta V segments were productive roughly 87% or roughly 30% of the time. It has been reported that TCR beta sequences accurately predicted the HLA-A and HLA-B alleles of most subjects.

Points on this clone: Its antigen remains unknown.

This PCR relied on a set of 60 Vbeta primers and 13 Jbeta primers. Produced via immunoSEQ multiplex PCR; TCRdb's table is partial and in-frame only. The table lists 65,000 to 100,000 clones, around 80% of them singletons, with 2% to 2.5% in the top ten. The V and J ends lost 6 bases and 1 base respectively, with 7 bases between them. The CDR3 extends over 14 amino acids. Germline CDR1 MNHNS, CDR2 SASEGT. This receptor was obtained from a man aged 40-49 years in good health and CMV-seronegative. Material for sequencing was PBMCs. The chain has TRBV6-1 and TRBJ1-6; a possible D gene is TRBD1 (6 bases). The CDR3 DNA follows: TGTGCCAGCAGCGGGACATCCTATAATTCACCCCTCCACTTT. It translates to CASSGTSYNSPLHF.